A single sample is the source of the 20 T cell receptor beta chains below, sequenced in a study of CD8 T cells in Susac syndrome. With random hexamers, roughly 0.45 to 1 ug RNA was reverse transcribed. MiXCR, applied by TCRdb to the immunoSEQ multiplex PCR reads, yields one record per CDR3 protein. The table includes approximately 150,000 distinct CDR3 sequences, around 95% detected once. Sequenced material: CD4+ T cells from PBMCs. The receptors here all came from a human donor with Susac syndrome.

V is TRBV20-1 and J is TRBJ1-6, with TRBD1 matching over 7 bases. The V gene's germline CDR1 is DFQATT and CDR2 SNEGSKA (reference sequence). The CDR3 is 13 amino acids. V shed 2 bases, J shed 7 bases, and the junction held 2 bases outside the gene matches. CDR3 DNA sequence: TGCAGTGCTAGACAGGGGGAGAATTCACCCCTCCACTTT. This gives the protein CSARQGENSPLHF.

The table lists this clonotype with a count of one. This chain joins TRBV6-5 and TRBJ2-2; no clear D. The germline V gene has CDR1 MNHEY and CDR2 SVGAGI. The CDR3 extends over 15 amino acids. V dropped 2 bases and J dropped 0 bases, with 7 bases sitting between them. The CDR3 here is CASSYGQSNTGELFF. DNA for the CDR3: TGTGCCAGCAGTTACGGCCAGTCGAACACCGGGGAGCTGTTTTTT.

The rearrangement uses TRBV20-1 and TRBJ2-5, with a tentative D call TRBD2 (5 bases). The length of the CDR3 is 13 residues. Between the trimmed V and J ends, which lost 5 bases and 5 bases, there was a span of 15 bases. Germline assignment: CDR1 DFQATT and CDR2 SNEGSKA (reference sequence). The CDR3: CSAPSGRRETQYF. The DNA of the CDR3 is TGCAGTGCTCCCTCGGGGAGACGGGAGACCCAGTACTTC.

The chain joins TRBV20-1 to TRBJ1-1; the D gene is possibly TRBD1 (6 bases). The V and J ends lost 5 bases and 1 base respectively, with 14 bases between them. Germline loops: CDR1 DFQATT, CDR2 SNEGSKA (reference sequence). The CDR3 runs 14 residues. This CDR3 reads CSAVTDRQNTEAFF. The DNA of the CDR3 is TGCAGTGCTGTTACGGACAGACAGAACACTGAAGCTTTCTTT.

This clonotype came up once. The chain carries TRBV5-4 and TRBJ1-2; maybe TRBD1 (5 bases). The CDR3 sequence is 15 residues long. CDR1 and CDR2 from the germline V gene are SGHNT and YYREEE (reference sequence). The V end was cut by 3 bases, the J end by 2 bases, with 14 bases between. As DNA, the CDR3 is TGTGCCAGCAGCTCCTACAGGAGACCAAACTATGGCTACACCTTC. It is translated as CASSSYRRPNYGYTF.

V is TRBV9 and J is TRBJ2-2, with D possibly TRBD2 on 6 matching bases. CDR3 length equals 14 residues. The germline V gene encodes CDR1 SGDLS and CDR2 YYNGEE. V was pared by 2 bases and J by 3 bases, with 8 bases between. The CDR3, as DNA: TGTGCCAGCAGCGTTAGGAGGGACACCGGGGAGCTGTTTTTT. Translated, it gives CASSVRRDTGELFF.

This clonotype was seen only once. The gene calls are TRBV5-1 and TRBJ1-1, with a possible D match to TRBD1 (5 bases). The CDR3 is 14 residues long. CDR1 and CDR2 from the germline V gene are SGHRS and YFSETQ. V lost 0 bases, J lost 6 bases, and 12 bases lay in between. Written as DNA, the CDR3 is TGCGCCAGCAGCTTGGAAGTTCAGGGTGCTGAAGCTTTCTTT. Protein sequence: CASSLEVQGAEAFF.

The chain couples TRBV19 to TRBJ1-6; possible D gene TRBD1, 5 bases. V dropped 8 bases and J dropped 4 bases, with 15 bases sitting between them. Germline lookup yields CDR1 LNHDA and CDR2 SQIVND (reference sequence). The CDR3 loop spans 15 amino acids. The CDR3 DNA reads as TGTGCCAGTCAAGGGGCGGGACGGTATAATTCACCCCTCCACTTT. Its protein product is CASQGAGRYNSPLHF.

The V and J genes are TRBV20-1 and TRBJ2-1; TRBD1 matches at 7 bases. The V segment lost 2 bases and the J segment 6 bases; nucleotides outside the gene matches: 4. Germline-derived CDR1 and CDR2 are DFQATT and SNEGSKA (reference sequence). CDR3 length equals 13 residues. The CDR3 protein is CSARWGQSNEQFF. The DNA for the CDR3 is TGCAGTGCTAGATGGGGACAGAGCAATGAGCAGTTCTTC.

This clonotype has only one observation. The chain couples TRBV3-1 to TRBJ2-5, with D tentatively TRBD1 (6 bases). Deletions cut 8 bases from V and 5 bases from J, with 12 bases between. This CDR3 is built from 12 residues. Per germline, CDR1 LGHDT and CDR2 YNNKEL (reference sequence). The CDR3 DNA follows: TGTGCCAGCCGCAGGGGCGGGGAGACCCAGTACTTC. Translated, it gives CASRRGGETQYF.

The chain couples TRBV27 to TRBJ2-5; D is undetermined. This CDR3 contains 13 residues. V was pared by 6 bases and J by 5 bases, with 13 bases between. Germline V CDR1 and CDR2: MNHEY, SMNVEV (reference sequence). CDR3 bases: TGTGCCAGCAGCCCGATGGACGTGGAGACCCAGTACTTC. It translates to CASSPMDVETQYF.

J is TRBJ1-2 and V is TRBV4-2; a possible D gene is TRBD1 (6 bases). The CDR3 has 17 residues. The germline V gene encodes CDR1 LGHNA and CDR2 YNFKEQ. The V end lost 1 base, the J end lost 8 bases, and 23 bases lay between the germline ends. The DNA of the CDR3 is TGTGCCAGCAGCCAAGGGATTACAGGGAGGATCTCCGGGGGCTACACCTTC. This encodes CASSQGITGRISGGYTF.

V is TRBV7-9 and J is TRBJ1-2; 9 bases are a match to TRBD1. The CDR3 spans 15 residues. The germline V gene has CDR1 SEHNR and CDR2 FQNEAQ (reference sequence). Trimming at V came to 4 bases and at J to 2 bases, leaving 5 bases not matched to a gene. The CDR3 region is CASSWGQGFNYGYTF. CDR3 nucleotides: TGTGCCAGCAGCTGGGGACAGGGTTTCAACTATGGCTACACCTTC.

V is TRBV28 and J is TRBJ1-5; D is unclear. V was cut by 6 bases and J by 5 bases, with 11 bases left in between. The CDR3 consists of 13 residues. Germline CDR1 reads MDHEN; CDR2 reads SYDVKM. Here the CDR3 reads CASSREVYQPQHF. CDR3 in DNA: TGTGCCAGCAGCCGGGAAGTTTATCAGCCCCAGCATTTT.

This rearrangement joins TRBV20-1 to TRBJ2-3, with 11 bases identical to TRBD2. The CDR3 extends over 16 amino acids. Germline-derived CDR1 and CDR2 are DFQATT and SNEGSKA (reference sequence). V lost 6 bases and J lost 5; bases outside the gene matches: 13. The CDR3: CSAPVSSGGPQDTQYF. The CDR3 DNA reads TGCAGTGCCCCTGTCTCTAGCGGGGGGCCACAAGATACGCAGTATTTT.

The chain couples TRBV4-1 to TRBJ2-3, with D unclear. The CDR3 length is 13 residues. The V gene's germline CDR1 is MGHRA and CDR2 YSYEKL. Trimming left V 2 bases short and J 5 bases short, with 8 bases between. CDR3 nucleotides: TGCGCCAGCAGCCAACCCCTGGTAGATACGCAGTATTTT. Its translation: CASSQPLVDTQYF.

The rearrangement uses TRBV23-1 and TRBJ2-7; 11 nucleotides line up with TRBD2. TRBV23-1 is given ORF status, its function remaining uncertain. V lost 6 bases to trimming and J lost 3 bases; unmatched junction nucleotides: 4. The CDR3 has 14 residues. In nucleotides, the CDR3 is TGCGCCAGCAGACTAGCGGGGGACGTCTACGAGCAGTACTTC. Translated: CASRLAGDVYEQYF.

This sequence joins TRBV20-1 and TRBJ1-2; D gene ambiguous. Germline V CDR1 and CDR2: DFQATT, SNEGSKA (reference sequence). The CDR3 runs to 14 residues. Trimming removed 2 bases at V and 1 base at J, with 11 bases between. The DNA of the CDR3 is TGCAGTGCTAGACCACAAGCAGATAACTATGGCTACACCTTC. Translation gives CSARPQADNYGYTF.

The gene calls are TRBV3-1 and TRBJ1-5, with D unresolved. The V and J ends lost 4 bases and 7 bases respectively, with 14 bases between them. The CDR3 has 14 amino acids. Looked up from germline, CDR1 is LGHDT and CDR2 is YNNKEL (reference sequence). CDR3 region: CASSLSSGGQPQHF. The CDR3 nucleotides read TGTGCCAGCAGCCTATCGTCGGGAGGCCAGCCCCAGCATTTT.

This chain uses TRBV12-3 or TRBV12-4 with TRBJ2-1; 16 positions agree with TRBD2. The V gene end was trimmed by 4 bases and the J gene end by 6 bases; junction bases not matched to a gene: 18. The CDR3 has 21 amino acids. The CDR3 protein is CASSSHSGLAGGIVVRNEQFF. Written as DNA, the CDR3 is TGTGCCAGCAGTTCACATTCGGGACTAGCGGGAGGGATAGTGGTGCGCAATGAGCAGTTCTTC.